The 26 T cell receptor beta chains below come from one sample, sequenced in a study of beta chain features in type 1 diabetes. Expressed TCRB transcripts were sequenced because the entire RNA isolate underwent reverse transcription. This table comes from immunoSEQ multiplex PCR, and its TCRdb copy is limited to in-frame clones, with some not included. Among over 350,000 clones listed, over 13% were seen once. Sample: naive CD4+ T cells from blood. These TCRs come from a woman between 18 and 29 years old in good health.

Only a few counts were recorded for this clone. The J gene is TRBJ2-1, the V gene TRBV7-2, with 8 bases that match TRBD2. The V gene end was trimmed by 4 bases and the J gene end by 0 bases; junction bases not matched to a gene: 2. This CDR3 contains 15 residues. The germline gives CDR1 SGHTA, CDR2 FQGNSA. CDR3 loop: CASSSSGPSYNEQFF. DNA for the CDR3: TGTGCCAGCAGCTCTAGCGGGCCCTCCTACAATGAGCAGTTCTTC.

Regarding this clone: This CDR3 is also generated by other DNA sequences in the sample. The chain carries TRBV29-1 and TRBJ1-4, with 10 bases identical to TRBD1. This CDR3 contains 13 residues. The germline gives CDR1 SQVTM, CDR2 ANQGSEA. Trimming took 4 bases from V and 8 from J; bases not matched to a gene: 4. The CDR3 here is CSVGGQGGEKLFF. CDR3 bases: TGCAGCGTTGGAGGACAGGGGGGGGAAAAACTGTTTTTT.

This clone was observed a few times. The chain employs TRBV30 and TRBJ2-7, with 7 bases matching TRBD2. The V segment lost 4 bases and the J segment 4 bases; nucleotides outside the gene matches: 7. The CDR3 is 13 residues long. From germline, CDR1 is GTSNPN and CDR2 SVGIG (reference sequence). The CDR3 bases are TGTGCCTGGAACAGCGGGGTCGTTTACGAGCAGTACTTC. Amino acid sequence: CAWNSGVVYEQYF.

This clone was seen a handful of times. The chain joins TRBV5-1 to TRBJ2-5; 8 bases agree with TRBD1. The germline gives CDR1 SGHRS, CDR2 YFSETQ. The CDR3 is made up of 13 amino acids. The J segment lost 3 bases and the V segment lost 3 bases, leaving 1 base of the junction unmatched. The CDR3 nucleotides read TGCGCCAGCAGCTGGACAGGGAAAGAGACCCAGTACTTC. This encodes CASSWTGKETQYF.

CDR3 nucleotides: TGTGCCAGCAGCTCCGCGGGGACAGGGATCTACGAGCAGTACTTC. Translated: CASSSAGTGIYEQYF. The chain couples TRBV14 to TRBJ2-7; 9 bases align to TRBD1. The CDR3 is 15 amino acids. V trimming: 5 bases; J trimming: 3 bases; junction bases outside the gene matches: 8. CDR1 SGHDN and CDR2 FVKESK come from the germline V gene.

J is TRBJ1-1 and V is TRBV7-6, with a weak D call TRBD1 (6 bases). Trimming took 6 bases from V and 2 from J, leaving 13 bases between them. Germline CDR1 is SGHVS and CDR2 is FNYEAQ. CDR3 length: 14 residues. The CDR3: CASSEQGGNTEAFF. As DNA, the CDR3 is TGTGCCAGCAGTGAACAGGGTGGTAACACTGAAGCTTTCTTT.

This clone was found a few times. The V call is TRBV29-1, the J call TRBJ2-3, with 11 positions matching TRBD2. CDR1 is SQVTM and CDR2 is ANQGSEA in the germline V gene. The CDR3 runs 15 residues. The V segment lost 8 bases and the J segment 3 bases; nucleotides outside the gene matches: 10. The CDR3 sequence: CSTRMLAGGTDTQYF. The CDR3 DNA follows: TGCAGCACGAGAATGTTAGCGGGAGGGACAGATACGCAGTATTTT.

This CDR3 reads CASSPLGEPDNEQFF. The CDR3 DNA follows: TGTGCCAGCAGCCCGCTAGGAGAGCCCGACAATGAGCAGTTCTTC. The rearrangement links TRBV6-5 to TRBJ2-1; D uncertain. The length of the CDR3 is 15 residues. V was trimmed by 6 bases and J by 5 bases, leaving 17 bases between them. CDR1 and CDR2 from the germline V gene are MNHEY and SVGAGI.

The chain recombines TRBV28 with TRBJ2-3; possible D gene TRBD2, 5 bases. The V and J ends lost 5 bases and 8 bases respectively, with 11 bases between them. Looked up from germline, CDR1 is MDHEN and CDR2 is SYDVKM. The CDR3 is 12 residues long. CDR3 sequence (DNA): TGTGCCAGCAGTCTCCCTCGGGGTACGCAGTATTTT. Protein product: CASSLPRGTQYF.

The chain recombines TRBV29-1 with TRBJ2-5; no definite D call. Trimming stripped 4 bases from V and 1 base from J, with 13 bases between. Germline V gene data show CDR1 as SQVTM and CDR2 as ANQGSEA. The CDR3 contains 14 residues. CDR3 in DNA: TGCAGCGTTGCTCTTTTGACACCCCAAGAGACCCAGTACTTC. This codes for CSVALLTPQETQYF.

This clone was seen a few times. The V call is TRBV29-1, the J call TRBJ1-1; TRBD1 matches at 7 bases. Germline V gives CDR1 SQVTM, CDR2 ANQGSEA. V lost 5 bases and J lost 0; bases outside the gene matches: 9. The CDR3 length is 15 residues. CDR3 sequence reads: CSVFGDRALNTEAFF. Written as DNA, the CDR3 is TGCAGCGTTTTCGGCGACAGGGCGTTGAACACTGAAGCTTTCTTT.

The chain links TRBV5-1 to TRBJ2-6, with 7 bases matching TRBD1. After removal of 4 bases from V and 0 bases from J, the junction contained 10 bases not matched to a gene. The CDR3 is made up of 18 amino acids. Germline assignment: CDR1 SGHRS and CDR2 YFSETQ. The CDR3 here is CASSLTGPTYSGANVLTF. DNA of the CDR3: TGCGCCAGCAGCCTGACAGGGCCAACCTACTCTGGGGCCAACGTCCTGACTTTC. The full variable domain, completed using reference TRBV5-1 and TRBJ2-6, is KAGVTQTPRYLIKTRGQQVTLSCSPISGHRSVSWYQQTPGQGLQFLFEYFSETQRNKGNFPGRFSGRQFSNSRSEMNVSTLELGDSALYLCASSLTGPTYSGANVLTFGAGSRLTVL.

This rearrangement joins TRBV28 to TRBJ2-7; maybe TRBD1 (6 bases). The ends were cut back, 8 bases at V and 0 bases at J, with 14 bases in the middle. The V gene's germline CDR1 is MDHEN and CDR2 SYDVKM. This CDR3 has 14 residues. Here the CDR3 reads CASWPQGHSYEQYF. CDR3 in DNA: TGTGCCAGCTGGCCACAGGGTCACTCCTACGAGCAGTACTTC.

For the CDR3, the DNA is TGTGCCAGCAGCCCCGGGGGGGCTTCCTACGAGCAGTACTTC. This codes for CASSPGGASYEQYF. The rearrangement links TRBV6-6 to TRBJ2-7; TRBD2 aligns across 8 bases. Germline-derived CDR1 and CDR2 are MNHNY and SVGAGI (reference sequence). The CDR3 covers 14 residues. The V and J ends lost 6 bases and 1 base, in that order; junction bases with no gene match: 5.

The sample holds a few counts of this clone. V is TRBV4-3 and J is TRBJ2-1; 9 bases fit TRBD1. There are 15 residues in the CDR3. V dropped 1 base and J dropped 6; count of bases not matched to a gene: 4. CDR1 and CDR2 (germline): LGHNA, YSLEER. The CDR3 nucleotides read TGCGCCAGCAGCCAAGCCGGGACAGGGAGCAATGAGCAGTTCTTC. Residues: CASSQAGTGSNEQFF.

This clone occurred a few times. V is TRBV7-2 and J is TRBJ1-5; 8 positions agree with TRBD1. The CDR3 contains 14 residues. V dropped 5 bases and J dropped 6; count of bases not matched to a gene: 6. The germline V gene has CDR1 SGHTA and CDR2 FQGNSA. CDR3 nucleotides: TGTGCCAGCAGCCGGACAGGGTTCTTTCAGCCCCAGCATTTT. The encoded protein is CASSRTGFFQPQHF.

The CDR3 coding sequence is TGTGCCACCAGCAGAGGATCGGGAGGCTACACCTTC. As protein: CATSRGSGGYTF. The V gene is TRBV15, the J gene TRBJ1-2; D gene unclear. With 1 base removed from V and 8 bases from J, the gap between germline ends came to 8 bases. Germline CDR1 LNHNV, CDR2 YYDKDF (reference sequence). The CDR3 consists of 12 residues.

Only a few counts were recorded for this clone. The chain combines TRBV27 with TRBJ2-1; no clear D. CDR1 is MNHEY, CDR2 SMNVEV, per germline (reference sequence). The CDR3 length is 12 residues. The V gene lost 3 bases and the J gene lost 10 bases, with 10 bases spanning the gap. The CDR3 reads CASSLSAGEQFF. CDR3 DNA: TGTGCCAGCAGTTTGTCCGCCGGGGAGCAGTTCTTC.

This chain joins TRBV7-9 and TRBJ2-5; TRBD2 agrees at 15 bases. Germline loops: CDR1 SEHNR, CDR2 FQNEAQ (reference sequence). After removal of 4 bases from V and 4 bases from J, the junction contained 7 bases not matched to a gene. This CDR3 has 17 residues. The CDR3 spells CASSSGTSGRSGETQYF. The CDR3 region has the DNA TGTGCCAGCAGCTCCGGGACTAGCGGGAGGTCGGGAGAGACCCAGTACTTC. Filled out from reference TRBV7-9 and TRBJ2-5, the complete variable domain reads DTGVSQNPRHKITKRGQNVTFRCDPISEHNRLYWYRQTLGQGPEFLTYFQNEAQLEKSRLLSDRFSAERPKGSFSTLEIQRTEQGDSAMYLCASSSGTSGRSGETQYFGPGTRLLVL.

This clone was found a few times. The DNA for the CDR3 is TGTGCCAGCAGCCTCGACAGGGGAAAAGAGACCCAGTACTTC. This gives the protein CASSLDRGKETQYF. The J gene is TRBJ2-5, the V gene TRBV6-6, with 8 nucleotides matching TRBD1. The CDR3 spans 14 residues. After removal of 6 bases from V and 3 bases from J, the junction contained 6 bases not matched to a gene. Germline lookup yields CDR1 MNHNY and CDR2 SVGAGI (reference sequence).

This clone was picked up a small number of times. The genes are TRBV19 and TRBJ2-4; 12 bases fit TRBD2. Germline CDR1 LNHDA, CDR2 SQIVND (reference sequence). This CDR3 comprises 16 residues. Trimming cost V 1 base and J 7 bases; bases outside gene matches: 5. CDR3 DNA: TGTGCCAGTAGTATAGGACTAGCGGGAGCGAAGAACATTCAGTACTTC. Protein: CASSIGLAGAKNIQYF.

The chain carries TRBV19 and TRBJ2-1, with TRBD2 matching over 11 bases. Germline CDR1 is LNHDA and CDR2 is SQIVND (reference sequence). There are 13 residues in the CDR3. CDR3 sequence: CVCSGRAGNEQFF. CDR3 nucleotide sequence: TGTGTCTGTAGCGGGAGGGCAGGAAATGAGCAGTTCTTC.

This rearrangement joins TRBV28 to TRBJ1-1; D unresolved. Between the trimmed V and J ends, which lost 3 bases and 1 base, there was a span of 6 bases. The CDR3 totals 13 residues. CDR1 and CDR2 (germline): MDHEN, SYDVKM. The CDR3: CASSFPPNTEAFF. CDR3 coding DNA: TGTGCCAGCAGTTTCCCTCCGAACACTGAAGCTTTCTTT.

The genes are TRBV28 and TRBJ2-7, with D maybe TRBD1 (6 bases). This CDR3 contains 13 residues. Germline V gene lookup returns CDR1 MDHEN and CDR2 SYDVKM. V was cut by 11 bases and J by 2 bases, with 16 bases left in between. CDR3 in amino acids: CAGKRDTAYEQYF. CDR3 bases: TGTGCCGGAAAAAGGGACACAGCCTACGAGCAGTACTTC.

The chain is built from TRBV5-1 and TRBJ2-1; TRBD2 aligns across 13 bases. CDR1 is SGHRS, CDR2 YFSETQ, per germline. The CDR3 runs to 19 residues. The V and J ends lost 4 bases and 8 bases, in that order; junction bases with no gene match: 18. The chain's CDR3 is CASSQRPGLAGNEADEQFF. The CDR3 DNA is TGCGCCAGCAGCCAGCGCCCGGGACTAGCGGGAAATGAAGCCGATGAGCAGTTCTTC.

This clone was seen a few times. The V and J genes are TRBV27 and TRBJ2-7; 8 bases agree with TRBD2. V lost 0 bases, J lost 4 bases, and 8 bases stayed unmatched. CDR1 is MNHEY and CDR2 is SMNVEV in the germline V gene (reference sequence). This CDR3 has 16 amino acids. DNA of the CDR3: TGTGCCAGCAGTTTATCGCGGGCGGGAGGCCGTTACGAGCAGTACTTC. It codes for CASSLSRAGGRYEQYF.